This TCR beta chain originates from a study of blood T cell repertoires in COVID-19. Study in general: Acute and convalescent COVID-19 specimens originated in the United States, Italy and Spain.

The germline V gene has CDR1 MDHEN and CDR2 SYDVKM. This CDR3 spans 17 amino acids. The V segment lost 6 bases and the J segment 2 bases; nucleotides outside the gene matches: 11. Libraries were prepared by immunoSEQ multiplex PCR; TCRdb keeps only in-frame clonotypes and omits some of them. The sample includes about 250,000 clones, approximately 90% of them seen just once. Material: peripheral blood. The source of this sequence is a man between 18 and 29 years old with active or convalescent COVID-19. The chain carries TRBV28 and TRBJ2-2; TRBD2 aligns across 8 bases. This chain's CDR3 is CASSRIGAGGNTGELFF. In DNA form, the CDR3 reads TGTGCCAGCAGCCGTATAGGGGCGGGAGGTAACACCGGGGAGCTGTTTTTT.